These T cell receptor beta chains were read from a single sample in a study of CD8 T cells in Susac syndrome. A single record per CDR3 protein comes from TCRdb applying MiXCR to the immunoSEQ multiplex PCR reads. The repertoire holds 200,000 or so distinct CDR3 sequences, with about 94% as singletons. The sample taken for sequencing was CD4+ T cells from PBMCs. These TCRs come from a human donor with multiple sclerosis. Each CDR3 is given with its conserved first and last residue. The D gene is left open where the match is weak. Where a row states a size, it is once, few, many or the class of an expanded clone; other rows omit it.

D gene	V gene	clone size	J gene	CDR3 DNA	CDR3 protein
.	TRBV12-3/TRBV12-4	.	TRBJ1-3	TGTGCCAGCAGTTTCGGAAACACCATATATTTT	CASSFGNTIYF
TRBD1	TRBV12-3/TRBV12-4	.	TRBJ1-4	TGTGCCAGCAGTCCATGGACAGGGGTGCTGTTTTTT	CASSPWTGVLFF
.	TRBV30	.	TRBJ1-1	TGTGCCTGGAGTGCTACACCCTTTGGCGTGAACACTGAAGCTTTCTTT	CAWSATPFGVNTEAFF
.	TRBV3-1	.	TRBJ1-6	TGTGCCAGCAGCCGTCGGGAGACCTATAATTCACCCCTCCACTTT	CASSRRETYNSPLHF
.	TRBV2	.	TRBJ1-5	TGTGCCAGCAGTGAACCTGTCGTAGGGGTGCAGCCCCAGCATTTT	CASSEPVVGVQPQHF
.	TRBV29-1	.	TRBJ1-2	TGCAGCGCTAAAGTAGGGGCCTATGGCTACACCTTC	CSAKVGAYGYTF
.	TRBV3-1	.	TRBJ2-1	TGTGCCAGCAGCGAAAGGGTATGGAATGAGCAGTTCTTC	CASSERVWNEQFF
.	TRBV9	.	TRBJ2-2	TGTGCCAGCAGCGTAGAAGAGGGGGGATCGTTCACCGGGGAGCTGTTTTTT	CASSVEEGGSFTGELFF
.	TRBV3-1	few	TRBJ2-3	TGTGCCAGCAGCCAAGGTCAGGCAGGGACAGATACGCAGTATTTT	CASSQGQAGTDTQYF
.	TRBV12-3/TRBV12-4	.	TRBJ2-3	TGTGCCAGCAGTTTCGGCGGGGTGGGAGATACGCAGTATTTT	CASSFGGVGDTQYF
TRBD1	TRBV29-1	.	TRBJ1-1	TGCAGCGTTGAAAGGGGGCTGAGCACTGAAGCTTTCTTT	CSVERGLSTEAFF
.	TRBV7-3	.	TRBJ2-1	TGTGCCAGCAGCTTAACCCCCTCCTGGGAGCAGTTCTTC	CASSLTPSWEQFF
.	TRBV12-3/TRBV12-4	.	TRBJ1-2	TGTGCCAGCAGTTTTCGGAGAGATGGCTACACCTTC	CASSFRRDGYTF
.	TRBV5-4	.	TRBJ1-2	TGTGCCAGCAGCTTGCGGCTGGGGGCACATGGCTACACCTTC	CASSLRLGAHGYTF
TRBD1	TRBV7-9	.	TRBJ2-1	TGTGCCAGCAGCTTGGGACAGAGCAATGAGCAGTTCTTC	CASSLGQSNEQFF
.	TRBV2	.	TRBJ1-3	TGTGCCAGCAGCGACAGGAGGGTATCGGGGGGAAACACCATATATTTT	CASSDRRVSGGNTIYF
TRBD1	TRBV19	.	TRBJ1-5	TGTGCCAGTAGTATGGGGGACAGGGGGGGCAGCAATCAGCCCCAGCATTTT	CASSMGDRGGSNQPQHF
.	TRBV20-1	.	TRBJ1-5	TGCAGTGCTAGAGGTGGGTCCGCCCCCAGAAATCAGCCCCAGCATTTT	CSARGGSAPRNQPQHF
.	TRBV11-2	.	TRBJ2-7	TGTGCCACCCAAGAGGGGACGCACGAGCAGTACTTC	CATQEGTHEQYF
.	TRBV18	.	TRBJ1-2	TGTGCCAGCTCACCAACGCGGGGGCCTTATGGCTACACCTTC	CASSPTRGPYGYTF
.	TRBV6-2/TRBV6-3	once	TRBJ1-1	TGTGCCAGCAGGCACAGGGATATTGAAGCTTTCTTT	CASRHRDIEAFF
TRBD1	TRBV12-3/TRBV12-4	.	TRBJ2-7	TGTGCCAGCACCACCGGGACAGGGGCCACCACCGAGCAGTACTTC	CASTTGTGATTEQYF
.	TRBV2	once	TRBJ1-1	TGTGCCGGTACCACAGGGAACACTGAAGCTTTCTTT	CAGTTGNTEAFF
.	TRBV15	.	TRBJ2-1	TGTGCCACCAGCAGAGTTGAACTGGGTCCGAGGAATGAGCAGTTCTTC	CATSRVELGPRNEQFF
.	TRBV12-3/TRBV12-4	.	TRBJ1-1	TGTGCCAGCAGTTTGGTGGCCGAAGCTTTCTTT	CASSLVAEAFF
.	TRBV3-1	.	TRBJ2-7	TGTGCCAGCAGCCAGAGCTCCTACGAGCAGTACTTC	CASSQSSYEQYF
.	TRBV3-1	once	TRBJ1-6	TGTGCCAGCAGCCATTCCGGGGGTAGTTCACCCCTCCACTTT	CASSHSGGSSPLHF
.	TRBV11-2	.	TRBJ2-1	TGTGCCAGCAGCTTAGTATTTCGGGGGGCGAGGAATGAGCAGTTCTTC	CASSLVFRGARNEQFF
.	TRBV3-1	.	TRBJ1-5	TGTGCCAGCAGCGCGGGACTTCCAAGCAATCAGCCCCAGCATTTT	CASSAGLPSNQPQHF
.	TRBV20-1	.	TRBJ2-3	TGCAGTGCTAGAGATTCGCGGGGGCACGCAGATACGCAGTATTTT	CSARDSRGHADTQYF
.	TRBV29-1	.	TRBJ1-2	TGCAGCGTTGAAAGACCTGATGGCTACACCTTC	CSVERPDGYTF
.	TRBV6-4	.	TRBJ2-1	TGTGCCAGCAGTGACTCGAGCCTCCTACGGGGTGAGCAGTTCTTC	CASSDSSLLRGEQFF
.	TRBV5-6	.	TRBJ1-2	TGTGCCAGCAGCTCAGTTGGTGGCTACACCTTC	CASSSVGGYTF
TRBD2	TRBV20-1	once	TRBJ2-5	TGCAGTGCTAGTCTAGTAGCGGGGGGACTCCAAGAGACCCAGTACTTC	CSASLVAGGLQETQYF
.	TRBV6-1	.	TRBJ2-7	TGTGCCAGCAGGATTCCGGGAAGGGCCTACGAGCAGTACTTC	CASRIPGRAYEQYF
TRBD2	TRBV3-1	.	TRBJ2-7	TGTGCCAGCAGCCAACGGCTAGCGGGGCTCACCTACGAGCAGTACTTC	CASSQRLAGLTYEQYF
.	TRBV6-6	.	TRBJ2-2	TGTGCCAGCAGCCCAGCGCCGAACACCGGGGAGCTGTTTTTT	CASSPAPNTGELFF
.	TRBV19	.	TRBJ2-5	TGTGCCAGTAGTATGGGCAGGGACCAAGAGACCCAGTACTTC	CASSMGRDQETQYF
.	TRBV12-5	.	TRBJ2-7	TGTGCTAGTGGTTTGGTACTTGGACGGAAGGGACACGAGCAGTACTTC	CASGLVLGRKGHEQYF
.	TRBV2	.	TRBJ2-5	TGTGCCAGCACCTGGGAGGGGACAGAGAGAGAGACCCAGTACTTC	CASTWEGTERETQYF